A single T cell receptor (beta chain) is shown here with its context. The record originates from a study of monozygotic twins with inflammatory bowel disease. One entry per CDR3 protein, without DNA, is what TCRdb gives after re-calling the 5' RACE reads. The specimen's table records a few hundred thousand distinct CDR3 sequences. The TCR comes from a human donor with ulcerative colitis or Crohn's disease, or a healthy co-twin of an affected twin (not recorded which). The sequencing input was blood.

CDR3: CAAGSQGGDNEQFF. The genes are TRBV27 and TRBJ2-1; TCRdb's D call, TRBD1, is unchecked because there is no DNA. CDR1 is MNHEY, CDR2 SMNVEV, per germline (reference sequence). There are 14 residues in the CDR3.